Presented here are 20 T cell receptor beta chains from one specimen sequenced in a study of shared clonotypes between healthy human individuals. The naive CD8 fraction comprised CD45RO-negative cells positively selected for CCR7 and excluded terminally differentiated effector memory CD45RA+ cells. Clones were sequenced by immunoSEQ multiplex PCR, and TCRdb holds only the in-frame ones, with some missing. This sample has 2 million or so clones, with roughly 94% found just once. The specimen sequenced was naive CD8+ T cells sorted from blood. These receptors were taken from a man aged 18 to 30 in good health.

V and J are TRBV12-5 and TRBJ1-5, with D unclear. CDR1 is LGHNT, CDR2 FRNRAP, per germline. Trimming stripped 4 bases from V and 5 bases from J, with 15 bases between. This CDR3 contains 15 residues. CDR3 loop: CASGSEDGYHQPQHF. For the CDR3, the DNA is TGTGCTAGTGGTTCTGAGGACGGATATCATCAGCCCCAGCATTTT.

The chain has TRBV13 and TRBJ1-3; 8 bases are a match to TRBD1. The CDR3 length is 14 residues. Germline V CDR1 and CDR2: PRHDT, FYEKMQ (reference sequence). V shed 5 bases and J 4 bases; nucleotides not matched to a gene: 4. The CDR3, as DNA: TGTGCCAGCAGCCCGACAGGGGTCGGAAACACCATATATTTT. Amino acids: CASSPTGVGNTIYF.

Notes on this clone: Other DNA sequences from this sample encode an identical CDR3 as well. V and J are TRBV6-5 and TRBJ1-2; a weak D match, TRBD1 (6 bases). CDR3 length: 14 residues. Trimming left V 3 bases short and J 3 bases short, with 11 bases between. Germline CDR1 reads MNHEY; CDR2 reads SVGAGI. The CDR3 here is CASSYTPGDYGYTF. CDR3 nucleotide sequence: TGTGCCAGCAGTTATACCCCAGGGGACTATGGCTACACCTTC.

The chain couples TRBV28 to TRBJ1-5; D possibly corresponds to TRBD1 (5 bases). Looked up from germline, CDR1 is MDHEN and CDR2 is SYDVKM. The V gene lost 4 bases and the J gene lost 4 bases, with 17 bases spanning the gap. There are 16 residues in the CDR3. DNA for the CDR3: TGTGCCAGCAGTTATGGCGAGGCAGGGAGAAATCAGCCCCAGCATTTT. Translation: CASSYGEAGRNQPQHF. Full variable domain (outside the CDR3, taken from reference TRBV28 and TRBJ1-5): DVKVTQSSRYLVKRTGEKVFLECVQDMDHENMFWYRQDPGLGLRLIYFSYDVKMKEKGDIPEGYSVSREKKERFSLILESASTNQTSMYLCASSYGEAGRNQPQHFGDGTRLSIL.

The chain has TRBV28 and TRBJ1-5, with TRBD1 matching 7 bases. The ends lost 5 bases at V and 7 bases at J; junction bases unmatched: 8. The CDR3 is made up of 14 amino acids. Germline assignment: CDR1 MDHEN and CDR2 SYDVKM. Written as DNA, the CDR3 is TGTGCCAGCAGTCCCTCGACAGGGCGACAGCCCCAGCATTTT. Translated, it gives CASSPSTGRQPQHF.

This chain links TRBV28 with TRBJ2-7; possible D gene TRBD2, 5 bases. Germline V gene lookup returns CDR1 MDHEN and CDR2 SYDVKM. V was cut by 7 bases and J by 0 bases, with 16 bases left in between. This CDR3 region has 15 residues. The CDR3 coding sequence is TGTGCCAGCACCCCCCGGGGTGCTAGCTCCTACGAGCAGTACTTC. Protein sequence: CASTPRGASSYEQYF.

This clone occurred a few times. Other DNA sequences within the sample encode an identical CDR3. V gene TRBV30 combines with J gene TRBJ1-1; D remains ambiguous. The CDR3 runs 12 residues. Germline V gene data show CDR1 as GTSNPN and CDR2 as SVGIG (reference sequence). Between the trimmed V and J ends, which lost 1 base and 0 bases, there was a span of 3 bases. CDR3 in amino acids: CAWSEMNTEAFF. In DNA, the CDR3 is TGTGCCTGGAGTGAGATGAACACTGAAGCTTTCTTT.

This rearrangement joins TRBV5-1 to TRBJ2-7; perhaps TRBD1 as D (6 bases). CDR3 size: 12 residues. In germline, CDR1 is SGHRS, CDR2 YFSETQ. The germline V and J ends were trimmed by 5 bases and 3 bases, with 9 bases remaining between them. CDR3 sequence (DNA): TGCGCCAGCAGGGGGGCAGTCTACGAGCAGTACTTC. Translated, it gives CASRGAVYEQYF.

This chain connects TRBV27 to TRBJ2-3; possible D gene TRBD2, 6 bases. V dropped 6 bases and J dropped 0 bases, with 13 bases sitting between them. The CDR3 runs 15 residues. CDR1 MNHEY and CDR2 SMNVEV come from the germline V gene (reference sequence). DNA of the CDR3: TGTGCCAGCAGCCCGGGACTCATTAGCACAGATACGCAGTATTTT. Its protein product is CASSPGLISTDTQYF.

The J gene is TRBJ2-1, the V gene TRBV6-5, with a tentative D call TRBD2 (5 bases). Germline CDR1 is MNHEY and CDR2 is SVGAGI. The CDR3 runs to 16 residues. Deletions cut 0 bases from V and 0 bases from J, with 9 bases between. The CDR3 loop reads CASSYSLLGSYNEQFF. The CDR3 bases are TGTGCCAGCAGTTACTCGCTACTAGGCTCCTACAATGAGCAGTTCTTC.

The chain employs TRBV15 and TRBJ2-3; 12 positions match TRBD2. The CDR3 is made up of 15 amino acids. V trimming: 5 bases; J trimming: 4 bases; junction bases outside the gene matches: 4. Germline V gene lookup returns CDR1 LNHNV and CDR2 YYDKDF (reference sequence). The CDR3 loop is CATSGGLAGPDTQYF. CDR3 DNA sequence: TGTGCCACCAGCGGGGGACTAGCGGGCCCAGATACGCAGTATTTT.

CDR3 sequence reads: CASSEANEQYF. CDR3 bases: TGTGCCAGCAGTGAAGCGAACGAGCAGTACTTC. The chain joins TRBV2 to TRBJ2-7; D is unresolved. Between the trimmed V and J ends, which lost 0 bases and 5 bases, there was a span of 2 bases. The CDR3 is 11 residues long. CDR1 is SNHLY, CDR2 FYNNEI, per germline.

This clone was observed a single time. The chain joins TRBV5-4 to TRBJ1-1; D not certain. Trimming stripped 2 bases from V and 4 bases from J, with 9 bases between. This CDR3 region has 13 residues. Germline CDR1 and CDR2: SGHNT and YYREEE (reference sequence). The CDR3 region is CASSFEYLTEAFF. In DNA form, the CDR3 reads TGTGCCAGCAGCTTTGAATACCTCACTGAAGCTTTCTTT.

The CDR3 nucleotides read TGCAGCGTTGAAGTAGGACAGGGGGTCTATGGCTACACCTTC. Protein sequence: CSVEVGQGVYGYTF. V gene TRBV29-1 combines with J gene TRBJ1-2; 10 bases agree with TRBD1. CDR1 SQVTM and CDR2 ANQGSEA come from the germline V gene. Losses at the gene ends were 1 base for V and 4 bases for J; bases not matched to a gene: 3. CDR3 length: 14 amino acids.

The chain's CDR3 is CASSAQDLPRTDTQYF. The CDR3 region has the DNA TGTGCCAGCAGCGCCCAGGACCTCCCCCGCACAGATACGCAGTATTTT. The chain carries TRBV9 and TRBJ2-3; D unresolved. This CDR3 region has 16 residues. V was pared by 3 bases and J by 1 base, with 15 bases between. Germline V gene data show CDR1 as SGDLS and CDR2 as YYNGEE.

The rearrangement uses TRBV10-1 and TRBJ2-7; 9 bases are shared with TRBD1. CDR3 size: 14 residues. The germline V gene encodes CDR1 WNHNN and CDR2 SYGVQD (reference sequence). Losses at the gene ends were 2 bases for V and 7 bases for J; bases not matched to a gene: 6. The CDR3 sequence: CASSEAGTGREQYF. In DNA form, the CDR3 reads TGCGCCAGCAGTGAGGCCGGGACAGGGCGGGAGCAGTACTTC.

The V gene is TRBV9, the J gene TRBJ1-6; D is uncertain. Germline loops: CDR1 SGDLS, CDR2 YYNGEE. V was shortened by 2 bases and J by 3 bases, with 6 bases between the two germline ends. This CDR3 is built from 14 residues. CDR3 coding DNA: TGTGCCAGCAGCGTGGGGTACTATAATTCACCCCTCCACTTT. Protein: CASSVGYYNSPLHF.

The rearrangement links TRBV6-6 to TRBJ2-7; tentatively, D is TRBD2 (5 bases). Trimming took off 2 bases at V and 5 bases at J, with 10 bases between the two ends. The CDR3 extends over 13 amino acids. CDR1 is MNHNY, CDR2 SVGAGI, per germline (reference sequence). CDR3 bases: TGTGCCAGCAGTTACAGCCCGGGGAACGAGCAGTACTTC. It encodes CASSYSPGNEQYF.

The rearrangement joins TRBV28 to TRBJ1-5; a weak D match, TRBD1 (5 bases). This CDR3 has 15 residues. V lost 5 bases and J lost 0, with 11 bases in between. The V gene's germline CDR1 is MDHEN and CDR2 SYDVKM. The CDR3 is CASSPGRVSNQPQHF. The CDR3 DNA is TGTGCCAGCAGTCCCGGCAGGGTTAGCAATCAGCCCCAGCATTTT.

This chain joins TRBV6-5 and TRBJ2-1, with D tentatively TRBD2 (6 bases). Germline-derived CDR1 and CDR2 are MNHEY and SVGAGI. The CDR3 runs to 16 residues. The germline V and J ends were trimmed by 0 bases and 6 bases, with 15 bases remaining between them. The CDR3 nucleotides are TGTGCCAGCAGTTACTCCCCCGGGAGCCACATCAATGAGCAGTTCTTC. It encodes CASSYSPGSHINEQFF.